Shown below are 18 T cell receptor beta chains from a single sample sequenced in a study of cytomegalovirus exposure and HLA in healthy donors. PCR was performed using 60 Vbeta and 13 Jbeta primers. Sequenced by immunoSEQ multiplex PCR; TCRdb stores in-frame clones only, minus some. The repertoire consists of some 70,000 clones, with 82% occurring once and the leading ten covering over 1.5%. The sequenced material came from PBMCs. The receptors come from a man aged 18-30 years in good health and CMV-seronegative.

The chain uses TRBV4-1 and TRBJ2-5; 9 bases are a match to TRBD2. The J call is uncertain, as TRBJ2-7 better fits the DNA end. The CDR3 covers 17 residues. Germline CDR1 MGHRA, CDR2 YSYEKL. The CDR3 sequence: CASSQKTLAGAPTEQYF. DNA for the CDR3: TGCGCCAGCAGCCAAAAAACTTTAGCGGGAGCTCCCACCGAGCAGTACTTC.

V and J are TRBV5-4 and TRBJ1-1; D ambiguous. CDR3 size: 13 residues. Per germline, CDR1 SGHNT and CDR2 YYREEE (reference sequence). The V end was cut by 0 bases, the J end by 4 bases, with 7 bases between. The CDR3 loop is CASSLDSSTEAFF. CDR3 sequence (DNA): TGTGCCAGCAGCTTGGACTCGAGCACTGAAGCTTTCTTT.

A note on this clone: The junction shows a germline mismatch at one end, possibly a read error. The same CDR3 arises from other DNA sequences in this sample as well. V usage is TRBV29-1 and J usage is TRBJ2-3, with 10 bases fitting TRBD2. This CDR3 region has 13 residues. The germline gives CDR1 SQVTM, CDR2 ANQGSEA. The DNA for the CDR3 is TGCAGCGCTGAAAGCGGGAGGGCTAATACGCAGTATTTT. Encoded protein: CSAESGRANTQYF.

Here the CDR3 reads CASSLRDQGVGEKLFF. For the CDR3, the DNA is TGTGCCAGCAGCCTTCGTGATCAGGGTGTCGGTGAAAAACTGTTTTTT. V usage is TRBV28 and J usage is TRBJ1-4, with D maybe TRBD1 (5 bases). Germline V lookup: CDR1 MDHEN, CDR2 SYDVKM. V was pared by 6 bases and J by 7 bases, with 21 bases between. The CDR3 loop spans 16 amino acids.

The sample holds one count of this clone. The V gene is TRBV6-4, the J gene TRBJ1-4; tentatively, D is TRBD1 (5 bases). V was shortened by 0 bases and J by 4 bases, with 12 bases between the two germline ends. Germline-derived CDR1 and CDR2 are MRHNA and SNTAGT. There are 16 residues in the CDR3. DNA for the CDR3: TGTGCCAGCAGTGACTCTGACAGCACCAATAATGAAAAACTGTTTTTT. Encoded protein: CASSDSDSTNNEKLFF.

The rearrangement joins TRBV7-8 to TRBJ2-5, with TRBD1 matching over 7 bases. CDR1 is SGHVS, CDR2 FQNEAQ, per germline. The CDR3 totals 13 residues. The J segment lost 11 bases and the V segment lost 0 bases, leaving 6 bases of the junction unmatched. CDR3 sequence reads: CASSLASQGKQYF. Here the CDR3 DNA reads TGTGCCAGCAGCTTAGCCTCACAGGGGAAGCAGTACTTC.

The rearrangement joins TRBV4-3 to TRBJ1-2, with a tentative D call TRBD1 (5 bases). Germline CDR1 LGHNA, CDR2 YSLEER. Trimming shortened V by 0 bases and J by 3 bases, and 11 bases separated the two germline ends. This CDR3 region has 15 residues. CDR3 residues: CASSQEQGFYYGYTF. DNA for the CDR3: TGCGCCAGCAGCCAAGAGCAGGGCTTCTACTATGGCTACACCTTC.

This chain connects TRBV10-3 to TRBJ1-2; 7 bases agree with TRBD1. The CDR3 loop spans 13 amino acids. Germline V gene data show CDR1 as ENHRY and CDR2 as SYGVKD. V lost 6 bases and J lost 3; bases outside the gene matches: 4. The CDR3 DNA reads as TGTGCCATCAGCCGGGACAGAGACTATGGCTACACCTTC. Protein product: CAISRDRDYGYTF.

The rearrangement joins TRBV11-2 to TRBJ1-1, with 9 bases lining up with TRBD1. The CDR3 is 14 amino acids. The germline V gene has CDR1 SGHAT and CDR2 FQNNGV. V lost 4 bases, J lost 1 base, and 1 base stayed unmatched. The CDR3 loop is CASSWDRANTEAFF. In nucleotides, the CDR3 is TGTGCCAGCAGCTGGGACAGGGCGAACACTGAAGCTTTCTTT.

The V gene is TRBV23-1, the J gene TRBJ1-1, with D maybe TRBD1 (6 bases). TRBV23-1 is an ORF, and what it does is uncertain. The CDR3 contains 14 residues. V was shortened by 4 bases and J by 4 bases, with 13 bases between the two germline ends. CDR3 bases: TGCGCCAGCAGTCCTCCGGGGGGCTGCACTGAAGCTTTCTTT. It specifies CASSPPGGCTEAFF.

The chain combines TRBV11-3 with TRBJ2-7; 8 positions agree with TRBD1. The germline CDR1 and CDR2 sequences are SGHNT and YENEEA. With 5 bases clipped from V and 5 bases from J, the junction kept 8 bases outside the gene matches. This CDR3 spans 14 amino acids. CDR3 sequence reads: CASSTGTGVDEQYF. The CDR3 DNA reads TGTGCCAGCAGCACAGGGACAGGCGTCGACGAGCAGTACTTC.

This sequence joins TRBV4-1 and TRBJ1-5; 12 bases fit TRBD1. CDR3 length: 18 residues. Germline V CDR1 and CDR2: MGHRA, YSYEKL. The ends lost 1 base at V and 4 bases at J; junction bases unmatched: 8. CDR3 in amino acids: CASSQGGTGGLGNQPQHF. The CDR3 nucleotides are TGCGCCAGCAGCCAAGGGGGGACAGGGGGCCTGGGGAATCAGCCCCAGCATTTT.

In its sample, this clone was seen a few times. The chain joins TRBV28 to TRBJ2-7, with 8 bases identical to TRBD2. The CDR3 sequence is 15 residues long. The V segment lost 6 bases and the J segment 0 bases; nucleotides outside the gene matches: 7. The germline CDR1 and CDR2 sequences are MDHEN and SYDVKM. CDR3: CASSSSGKSSYEQYF. As DNA, the CDR3 is TGTGCCAGCAGCAGTAGCGGGAAGAGCTCCTACGAGCAGTACTTC.

The CDR3, as DNA: TGTGCCAGCAGCGTCCGGGACAGCCACGAGCAGTACTTC. As protein: CASSVRDSHEQYF. This sequence joins TRBV7-6 and TRBJ2-7, with TRBD1 matching over 7 bases. The CDR3 covers 13 residues. The V and J ends lost 5 bases and 5 bases, in that order; junction bases with no gene match: 6. From germline, CDR1 is SGHVS and CDR2 FNYEAQ.

V gene TRBV28 combines with J gene TRBJ2-7; 8 bases align to TRBD2. Trimming cost V 4 bases and J 5 bases; bases outside gene matches: 22. The germline V gene has CDR1 MDHEN and CDR2 SYDVKM. CDR3 length: 19 residues. This chain's CDR3 is CASSSPGAGRAGVLHEQYF. In DNA form, the CDR3 reads TGTGCCAGCAGTTCACCCGGGGCCGGGAGAGCGGGAGTGCTCCACGAGCAGTACTTC.

This chain uses TRBV28 with TRBJ2-2; D perhaps matches TRBD1 (6 bases). This CDR3 spans 15 amino acids. V lost 5 bases and J lost 5, with 15 bases in between. The germline V gene has CDR1 MDHEN and CDR2 SYDVKM. The CDR3 DNA reads as TGTGCCAGCAGTGAATGGGAACAGGGTACCGGGGAGCTGTTTTTT. As protein: CASSEWEQGTGELFF.

J is TRBJ2-3 and V is TRBV27; the D gene is possibly TRBD2 (6 bases). Trimming removed 4 bases at V and 1 base at J, with 12 bases between. Germline CDR1 is MNHEY and CDR2 is SMNVEV (reference sequence). The CDR3 contains 15 residues. The CDR3 DNA reads TGTGCCAGCAGTTCAAGGGTAGCGGGCACAGATACGCAGTATTTT. Residues: CASSSRVAGTDTQYF.

CDR3 bases: TGTGCCAGCAGCTTGTCTGCGCGTCAGGGAGGCTATGGCTACACCTTC. As protein: CASSLSARQGGYGYTF. The chain carries TRBV5-4 and TRBJ1-2; weak D call: TRBD1 (5 bases). The CDR3 sequence is 16 residues long. V was pared by 1 base and J by 4 bases, with 17 bases between. CDR1 SGHNT and CDR2 YYREEE come from the germline V gene (reference sequence). The full variable domain, its missing parts supplied by reference TRBV5-4 and TRBJ1-2, is ETGVTQSPTHLIKTRGQQVTLRCSSQSGHNTVSWYQQALGQGPQFIFQYYREEENGRGNFPPRFSGLQFPNYSSELNVNALELDDSALYLCASSLSARQGGYGYTFGSGTRLTVV.